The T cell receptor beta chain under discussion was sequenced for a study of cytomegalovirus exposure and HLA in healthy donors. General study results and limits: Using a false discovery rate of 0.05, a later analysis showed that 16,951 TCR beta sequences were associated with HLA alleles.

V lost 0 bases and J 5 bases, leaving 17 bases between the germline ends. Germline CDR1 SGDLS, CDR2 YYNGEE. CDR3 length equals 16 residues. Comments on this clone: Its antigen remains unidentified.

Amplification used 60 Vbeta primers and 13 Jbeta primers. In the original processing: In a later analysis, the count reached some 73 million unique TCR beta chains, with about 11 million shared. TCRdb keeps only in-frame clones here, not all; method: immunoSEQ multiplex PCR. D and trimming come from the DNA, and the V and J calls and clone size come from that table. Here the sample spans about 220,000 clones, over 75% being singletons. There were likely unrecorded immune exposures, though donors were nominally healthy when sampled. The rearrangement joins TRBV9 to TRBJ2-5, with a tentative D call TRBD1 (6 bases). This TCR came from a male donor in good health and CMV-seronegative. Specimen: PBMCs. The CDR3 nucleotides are TGTGCCAGCAGCGTAGCTACGGGAACAGGGTTGGAGACCCAGTACTTC. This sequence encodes CASSVATGTGLETQYF.